This T cell receptor (beta chain) was retrieved from a study of blood T cell repertoires in COVID-19. As for the study in general: The United States, Italy and Spain supplied acute and convalescent COVID-19 samples. From T cells, B-cell-depleted T cells, or PBMCs came the material, which was cDNA or gDNA.

Germline V gene data show CDR1 as SGHRS and CDR2 as YFSETQ. V was trimmed by 2 bases and J by 0 bases, leaving 21 bases between them. CDR3 length: 19 residues. Per the authors' pipeline: Amplification of reference gene primers provided the estimated nucleated cell counts. Sequencing was performed with immunoSEQ multiplex PCR; in TCRdb, only in-frame clones are kept and a portion is missing. The DNA was the basis for D and trimming; V, J and clone size are from that table. The table shows around 27,000 clones, with 65% to 90% occurring only once. V and J are TRBV5-1 and TRBJ2-1; no clear D gene. This TCR derives from a human donor in a cohort sampled during active COVID-19. Input material: peripheral blood. CDR3 in amino acids: CASSFPRDPGPYSYNEQFF. CDR3 nucleotide sequence: TGCGCCAGCAGCTTTCCCCGCGATCCGGGTCCTTACTCCTACAATGAGCAGTTCTTC. Full variable domain (rest looked up from reference TRBV5-1 and TRBJ2-1): KAGVTQTPRYLIKTRGQQVTLSCSPISGHRSVSWYQQTPGQGLQFLFEYFSETQRNKGNFPGRFSGRQFSNSRSEMNVSTLELGDSALYLCASSFPRDPGPYSYNEQFFGPGTRLTVL.